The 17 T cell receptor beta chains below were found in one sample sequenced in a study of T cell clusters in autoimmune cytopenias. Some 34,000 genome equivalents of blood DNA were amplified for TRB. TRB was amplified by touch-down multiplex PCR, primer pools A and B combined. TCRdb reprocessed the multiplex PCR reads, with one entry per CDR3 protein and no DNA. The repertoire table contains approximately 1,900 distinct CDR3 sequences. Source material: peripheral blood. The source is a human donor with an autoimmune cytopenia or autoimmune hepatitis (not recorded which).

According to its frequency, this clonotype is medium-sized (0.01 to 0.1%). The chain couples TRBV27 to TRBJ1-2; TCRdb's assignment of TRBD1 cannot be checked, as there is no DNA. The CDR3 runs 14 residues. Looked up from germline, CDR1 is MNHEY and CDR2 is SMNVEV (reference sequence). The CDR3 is CASSTQGANYGYTF.

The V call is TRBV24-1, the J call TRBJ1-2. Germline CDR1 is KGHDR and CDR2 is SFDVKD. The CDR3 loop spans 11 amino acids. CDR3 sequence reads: CATSGAGGYTF.

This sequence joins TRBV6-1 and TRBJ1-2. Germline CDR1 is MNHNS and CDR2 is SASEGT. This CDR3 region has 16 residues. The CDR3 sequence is CASSYSGAQINYGYTF.

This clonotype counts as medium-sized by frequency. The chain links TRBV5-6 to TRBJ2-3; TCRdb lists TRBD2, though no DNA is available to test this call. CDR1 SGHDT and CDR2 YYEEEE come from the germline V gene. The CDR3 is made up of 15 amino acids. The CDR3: CASRPLAGGRDTQYF.

The CDR3: CSARDAVQGTRAQYF. The chain couples TRBV20-1 to TRBJ2-3; there is no DNA to check the TCRdb D call of TRBD1. This CDR3 has 15 residues. The germline V gene has CDR1 DFQATT and CDR2 SNEGSKA (reference sequence).

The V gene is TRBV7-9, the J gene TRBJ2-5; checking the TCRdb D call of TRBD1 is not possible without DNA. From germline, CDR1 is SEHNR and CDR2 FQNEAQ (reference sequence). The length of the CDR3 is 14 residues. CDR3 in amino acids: CASSLGYRAETQYF.

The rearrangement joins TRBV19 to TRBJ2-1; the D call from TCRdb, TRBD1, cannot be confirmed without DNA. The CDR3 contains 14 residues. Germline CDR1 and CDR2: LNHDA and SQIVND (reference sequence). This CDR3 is CASRLGQGMNEQFF.

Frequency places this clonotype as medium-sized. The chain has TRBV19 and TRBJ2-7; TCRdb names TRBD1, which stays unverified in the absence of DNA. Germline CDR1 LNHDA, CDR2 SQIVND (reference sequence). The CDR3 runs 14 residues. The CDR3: CASSRGTANYEQYF.

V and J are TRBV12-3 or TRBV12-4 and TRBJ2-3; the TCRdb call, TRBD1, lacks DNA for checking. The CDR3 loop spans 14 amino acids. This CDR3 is CASSPLGGAYTQYF.

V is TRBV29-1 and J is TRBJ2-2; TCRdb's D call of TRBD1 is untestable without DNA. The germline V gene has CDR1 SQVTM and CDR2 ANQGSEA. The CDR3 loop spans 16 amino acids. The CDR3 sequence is CSVDLAGGAFPGELFF.

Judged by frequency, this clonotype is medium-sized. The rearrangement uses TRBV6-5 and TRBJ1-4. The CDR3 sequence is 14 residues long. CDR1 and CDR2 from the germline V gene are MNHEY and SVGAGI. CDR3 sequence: CASRKDGPSGKLFF.

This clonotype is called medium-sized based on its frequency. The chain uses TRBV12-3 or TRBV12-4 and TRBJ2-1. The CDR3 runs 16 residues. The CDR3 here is CASSLEVVPSYNEQFF.

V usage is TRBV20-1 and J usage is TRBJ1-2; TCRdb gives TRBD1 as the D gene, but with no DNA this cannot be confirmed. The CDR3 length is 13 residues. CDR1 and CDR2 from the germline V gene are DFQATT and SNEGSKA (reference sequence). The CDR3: CSARGGAVGGYTF.

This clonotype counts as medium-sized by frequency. CDR3 protein: CASSSAGFGNTIYF. The chain links TRBV27 to TRBJ1-3; TCRdb reports TRBD1, a call that lacks DNA to check it against. The germline V gene has CDR1 MNHEY and CDR2 SMNVEV (reference sequence). The CDR3 length is 14 residues.

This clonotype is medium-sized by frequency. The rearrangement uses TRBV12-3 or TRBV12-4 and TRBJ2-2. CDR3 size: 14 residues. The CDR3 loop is CASSFTQNTGELFF.

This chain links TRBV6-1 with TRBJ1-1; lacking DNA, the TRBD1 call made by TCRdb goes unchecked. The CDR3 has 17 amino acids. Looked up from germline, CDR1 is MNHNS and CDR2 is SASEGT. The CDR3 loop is CASSVIVDRGPGTEAFF.

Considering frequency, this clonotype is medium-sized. CDR3 amino acids: CASKRTGGRTDTQYF. This sequence joins TRBV19 and TRBJ2-3; TCRdb picks TRBD1, but there is no DNA to check that call. The CDR3 extends over 15 amino acids. Germline CDR1 LNHDA, CDR2 SQIVND (reference sequence).